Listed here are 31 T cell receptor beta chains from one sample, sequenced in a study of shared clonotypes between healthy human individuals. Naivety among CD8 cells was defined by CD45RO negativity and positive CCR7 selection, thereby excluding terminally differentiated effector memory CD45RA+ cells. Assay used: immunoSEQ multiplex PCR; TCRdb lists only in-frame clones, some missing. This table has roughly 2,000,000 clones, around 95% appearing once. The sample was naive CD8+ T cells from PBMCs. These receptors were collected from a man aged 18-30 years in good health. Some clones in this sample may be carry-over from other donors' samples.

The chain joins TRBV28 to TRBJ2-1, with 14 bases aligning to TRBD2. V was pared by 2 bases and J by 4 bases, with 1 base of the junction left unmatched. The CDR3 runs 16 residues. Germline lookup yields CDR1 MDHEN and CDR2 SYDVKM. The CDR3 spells CASSLRTSGRYNEQFF. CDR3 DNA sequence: TGTGCCAGCAGTTTAAGGACTAGCGGGAGGTACAATGAGCAGTTCTTC.

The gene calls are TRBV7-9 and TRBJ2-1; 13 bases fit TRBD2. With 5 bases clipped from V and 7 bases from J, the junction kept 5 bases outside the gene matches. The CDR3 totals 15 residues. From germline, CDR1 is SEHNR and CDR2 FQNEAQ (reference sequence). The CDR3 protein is CASSLGGLAGNEQFF. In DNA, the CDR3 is TGTGCCAGCAGCCTCGGGGGACTAGCGGGAAATGAGCAGTTCTTC.

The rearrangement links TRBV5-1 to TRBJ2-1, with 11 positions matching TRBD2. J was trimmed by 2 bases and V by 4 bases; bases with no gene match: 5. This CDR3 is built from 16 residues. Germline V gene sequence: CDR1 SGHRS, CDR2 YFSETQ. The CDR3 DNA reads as TGCGCCAGCAGCCTAGCGACTAGCGGGACCTACAATGAGCAGTTCTTC. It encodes CASSLATSGTYNEQFF. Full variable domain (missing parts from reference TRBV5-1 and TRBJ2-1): KAGVTQTPRYLIKTRGQQVTLSCSPISGHRSVSWYQQTPGQGLQFLFEYFSETQRNKGNFPGRFSGRQFSNSRSEMNVSTLELGDSALYLCASSLATSGTYNEQFFGPGTRLTVL.

The CDR3 DNA reads TGCGCCAGCAGCAAATGGACAGCCTCCTACGAGCAGTACTTC. Its translation is CASSKWTASYEQYF. The chain couples TRBV4-3 to TRBJ2-7; TRBD1 might be the D (6 bases). This CDR3 is built from 14 residues. Germline CDR1 LGHNA, CDR2 YSLEER. V shed 5 bases and J shed 0 bases, with 11 bases lying between them.

As DNA, the CDR3 is TGTGCCTGGAGCAGGTATAGCAATCAGCCCCAGCATTTT. Its protein is CAWSRYSNQPQHF. The chain has TRBV30 and TRBJ1-5; no clear D gene. Trimming shortened V by 3 bases and J by 0 bases, and 6 bases separated the two germline ends. The CDR3 runs to 13 residues. The germline gives CDR1 GTSNPN, CDR2 SVGIG (reference sequence).

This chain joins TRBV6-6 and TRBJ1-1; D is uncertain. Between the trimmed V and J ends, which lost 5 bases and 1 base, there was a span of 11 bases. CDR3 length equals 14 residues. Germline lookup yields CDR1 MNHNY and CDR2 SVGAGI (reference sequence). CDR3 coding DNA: TGTGCCAGCAGTCGGACCGATAAGAACACTGAAGCTTTCTTT. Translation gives CASSRTDKNTEAFF.

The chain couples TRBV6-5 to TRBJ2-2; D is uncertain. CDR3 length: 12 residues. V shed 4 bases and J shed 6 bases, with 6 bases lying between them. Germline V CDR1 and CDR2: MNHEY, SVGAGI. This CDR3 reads CASSFPAGELFF. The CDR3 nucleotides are TGTGCCAGCAGTTTCCCGGCCGGGGAGCTGTTTTTT.

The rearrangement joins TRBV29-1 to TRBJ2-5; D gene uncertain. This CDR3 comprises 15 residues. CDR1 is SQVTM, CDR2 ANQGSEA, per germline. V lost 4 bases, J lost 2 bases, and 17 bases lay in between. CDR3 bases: TGCAGCGTTGTAAAAAGCAGCACCGCTCAAGAGACCCAGTACTTC. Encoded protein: CSVVKSSTAQETQYF.

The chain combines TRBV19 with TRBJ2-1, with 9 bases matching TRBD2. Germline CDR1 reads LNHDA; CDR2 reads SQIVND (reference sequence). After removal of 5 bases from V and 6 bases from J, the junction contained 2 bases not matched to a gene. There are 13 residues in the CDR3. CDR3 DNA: TGTGCCAGTAGTGTGGGACTAGCCAATGAGCAGTTCTTC. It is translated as CASSVGLANEQFF.

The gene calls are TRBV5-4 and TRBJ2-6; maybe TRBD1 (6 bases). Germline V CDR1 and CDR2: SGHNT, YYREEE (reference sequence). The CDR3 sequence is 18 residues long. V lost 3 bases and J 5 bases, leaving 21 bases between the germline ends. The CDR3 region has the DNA TGTGCCAGCAGCTCCAGGGGCTACGGCTCTGTTTGGGCCAACGTCCTGACTTTC. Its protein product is CASSSRGYGSVWANVLTF.

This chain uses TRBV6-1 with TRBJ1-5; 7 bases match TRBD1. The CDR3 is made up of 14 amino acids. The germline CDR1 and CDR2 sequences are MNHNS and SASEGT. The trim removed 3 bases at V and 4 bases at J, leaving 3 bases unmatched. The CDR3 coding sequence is TGTGCCAGCAGTGATTGGGACAGAAATCAGCCCCAGCATTTT. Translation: CASSDWDRNQPQHF.

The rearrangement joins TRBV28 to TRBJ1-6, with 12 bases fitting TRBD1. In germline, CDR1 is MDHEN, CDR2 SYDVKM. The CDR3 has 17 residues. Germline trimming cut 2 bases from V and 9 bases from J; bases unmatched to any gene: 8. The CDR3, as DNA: TGTGCCAGCAGTTTACCTCCCGGGACAGGGGGCTTTTCACCCCTCCACTTT. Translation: CASSLPPGTGGFSPLHF.

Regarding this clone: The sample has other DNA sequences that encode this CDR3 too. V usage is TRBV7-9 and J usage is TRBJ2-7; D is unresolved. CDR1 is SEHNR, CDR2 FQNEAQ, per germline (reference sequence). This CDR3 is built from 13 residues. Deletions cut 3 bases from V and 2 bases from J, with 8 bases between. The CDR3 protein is CASSFSGTYEQYF. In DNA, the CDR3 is TGTGCCAGCAGCTTTTCCGGTACCTACGAGCAGTACTTC.

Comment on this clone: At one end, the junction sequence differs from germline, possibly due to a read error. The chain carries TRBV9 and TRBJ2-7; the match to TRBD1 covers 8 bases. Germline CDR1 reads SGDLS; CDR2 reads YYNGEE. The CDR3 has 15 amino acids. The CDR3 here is CASSAGTGNSDEQYF. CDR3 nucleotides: TGTGCCAGCAGCGCCGGGACAGGAAACTCCGACGAGCAGTACTTC.

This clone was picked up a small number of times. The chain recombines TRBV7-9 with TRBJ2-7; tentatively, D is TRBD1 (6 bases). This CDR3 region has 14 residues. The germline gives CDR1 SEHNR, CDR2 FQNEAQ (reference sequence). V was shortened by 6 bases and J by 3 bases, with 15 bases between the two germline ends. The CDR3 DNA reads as TGTGCCAGCAGTCCTAAAGGGACAAGCTACGAGCAGTACTTC. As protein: CASSPKGTSYEQYF.

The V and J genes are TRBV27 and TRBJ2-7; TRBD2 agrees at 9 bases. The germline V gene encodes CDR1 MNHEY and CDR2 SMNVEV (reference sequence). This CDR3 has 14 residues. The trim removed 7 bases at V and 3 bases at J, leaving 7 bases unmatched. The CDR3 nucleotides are TGTGCCAGCAAGGTAGCGGGGGTCCTCTACGAGCAGTACTTC. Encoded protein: CASKVAGVLYEQYF.

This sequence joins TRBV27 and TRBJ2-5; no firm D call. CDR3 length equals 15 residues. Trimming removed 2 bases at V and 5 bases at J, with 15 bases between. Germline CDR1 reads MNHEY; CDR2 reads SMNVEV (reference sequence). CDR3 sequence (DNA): TGTGCCAGCAGTTTACTCGCTAGAGCCTTTGAGACCCAGTACTTC. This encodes CASSLLARAFETQYF.

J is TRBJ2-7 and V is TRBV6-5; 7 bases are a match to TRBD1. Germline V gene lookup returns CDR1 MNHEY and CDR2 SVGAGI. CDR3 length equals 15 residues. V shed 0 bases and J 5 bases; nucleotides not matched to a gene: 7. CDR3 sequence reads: CASSYSRQGPDEQYF. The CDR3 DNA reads TGTGCCAGCAGTTACTCGAGACAGGGACCGGACGAGCAGTACTTC.

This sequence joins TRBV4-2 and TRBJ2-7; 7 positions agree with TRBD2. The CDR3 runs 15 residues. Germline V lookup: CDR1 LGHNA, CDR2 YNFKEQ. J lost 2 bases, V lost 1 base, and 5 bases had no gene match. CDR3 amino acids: CASSQAGRGTYEQYF. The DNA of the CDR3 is TGTGCCAGCAGCCAAGCCGGGCGGGGGACCTACGAGCAGTACTTC.

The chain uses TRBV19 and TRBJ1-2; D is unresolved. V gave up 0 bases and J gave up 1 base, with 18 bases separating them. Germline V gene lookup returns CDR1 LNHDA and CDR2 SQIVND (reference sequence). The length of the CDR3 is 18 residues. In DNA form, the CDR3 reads TGTGCCAGTAGTATAGAACGCAGATGGCAGACTGATAACTATGGCTACACCTTC. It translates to CASSIERRWQTDNYGYTF.

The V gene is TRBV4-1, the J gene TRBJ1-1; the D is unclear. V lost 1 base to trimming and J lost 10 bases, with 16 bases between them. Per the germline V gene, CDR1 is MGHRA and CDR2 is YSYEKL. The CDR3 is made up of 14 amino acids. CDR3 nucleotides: TGCGCCAGCAGCCAAGCCCGTAGCGGAACGGGAGCTTTCTTT. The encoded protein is CASSQARSGTGAFF.

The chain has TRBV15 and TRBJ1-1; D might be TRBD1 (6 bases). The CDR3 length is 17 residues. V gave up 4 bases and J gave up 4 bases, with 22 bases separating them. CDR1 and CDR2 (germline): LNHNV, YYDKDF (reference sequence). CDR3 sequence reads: CATSTTVGQTKGTEAFF. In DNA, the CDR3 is TGTGCCACCAGCACCACCGTAGGACAGACCAAGGGCACTGAAGCTTTCTTT. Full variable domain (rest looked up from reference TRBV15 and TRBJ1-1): DAMVIQNPRYQVTQFGKPVTLSCSQTLNHNVMYWYQQKSSQAPKLLFHYYDKDFNNEADTPDNFQSRRPNTSFCFLDIRSPGLGDTAMYLCATSTTVGQTKGTEAFFGQGTRLTVV.

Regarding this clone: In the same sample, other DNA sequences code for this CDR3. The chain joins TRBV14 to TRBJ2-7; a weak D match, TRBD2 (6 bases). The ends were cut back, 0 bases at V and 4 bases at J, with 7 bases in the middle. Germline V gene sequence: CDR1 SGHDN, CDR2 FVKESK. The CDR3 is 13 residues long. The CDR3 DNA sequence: TGTGCCAGCAGCCAAGATCGGGGGTACGAGCAGTACTTC. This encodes CASSQDRGYEQYF.

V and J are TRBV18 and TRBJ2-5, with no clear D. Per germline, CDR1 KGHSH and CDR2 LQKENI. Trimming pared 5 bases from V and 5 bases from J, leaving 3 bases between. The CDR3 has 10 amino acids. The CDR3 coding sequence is TGTGCCAGCTCAACGGAGACCCAGTACTTC. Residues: CASSTETQYF.

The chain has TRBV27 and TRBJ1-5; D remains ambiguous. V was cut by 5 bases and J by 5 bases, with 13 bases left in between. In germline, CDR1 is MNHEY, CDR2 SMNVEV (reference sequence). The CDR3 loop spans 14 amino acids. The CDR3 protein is CASSVTSGDQPQHF. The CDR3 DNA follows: TGTGCCAGCAGTGTAACCAGCGGGGATCAGCCCCAGCATTTT.

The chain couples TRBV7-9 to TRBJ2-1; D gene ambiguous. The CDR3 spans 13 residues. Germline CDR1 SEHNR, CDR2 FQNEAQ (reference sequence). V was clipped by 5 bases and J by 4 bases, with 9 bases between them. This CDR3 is CASSGRLYNEQFF. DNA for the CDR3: TGTGCCAGCAGCGGACGACTTTACAATGAGCAGTTCTTC.

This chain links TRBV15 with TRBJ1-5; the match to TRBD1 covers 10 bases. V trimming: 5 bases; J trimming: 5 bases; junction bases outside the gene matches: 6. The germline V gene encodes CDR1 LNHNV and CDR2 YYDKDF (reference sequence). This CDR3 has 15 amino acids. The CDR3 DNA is TGTGCCACCAGCGGTGTCGGACAGGGGGATCAGCCCCAGCATTTT. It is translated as CATSGVGQGDQPQHF.

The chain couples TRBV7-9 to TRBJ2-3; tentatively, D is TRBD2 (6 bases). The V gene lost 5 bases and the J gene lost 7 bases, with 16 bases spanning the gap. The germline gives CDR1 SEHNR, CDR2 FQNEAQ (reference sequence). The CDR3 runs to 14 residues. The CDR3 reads CASSPGLPGNTQYF. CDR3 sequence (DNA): TGTGCCAGCAGCCCGGGACTCCCCGGGAATACGCAGTATTTT.

The CDR3 loop reads CASSSEVRVSNSPLHF. CDR3 bases: TGCGCCAGCAGCTCTGAGGTCAGGGTGTCCAATTCACCCCTCCACTTT. The chain recombines TRBV5-1 with TRBJ1-6, with a possible D match to TRBD1 (5 bases). This CDR3 region has 16 residues. Per germline, CDR1 SGHRS and CDR2 YFSETQ. V lost 3 bases and J 7 bases, leaving 17 bases between the germline ends.

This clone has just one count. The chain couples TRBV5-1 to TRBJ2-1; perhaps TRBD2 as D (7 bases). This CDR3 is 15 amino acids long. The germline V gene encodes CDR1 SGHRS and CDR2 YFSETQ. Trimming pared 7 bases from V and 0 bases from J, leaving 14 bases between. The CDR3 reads CASLEGGGSYNEQFF. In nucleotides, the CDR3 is TGCGCCAGCTTGGAGGGAGGGGGCTCCTACAATGAGCAGTTCTTC.

The CDR3 coding sequence is TGTGCCAGCAGCCTGGGGGTAGCGGGGCCGAACACCGGGGAGCTGTTTTTT. Its translation is CASSLGVAGPNTGELFF. V is TRBV7-2 and J is TRBJ2-2; TRBD2 matches at 8 bases. This CDR3 comprises 17 residues. CDR1 is SGHTA, CDR2 FQGNSA, per germline. V lost 5 bases, J lost 0 bases, and 8 bases stayed unmatched.